Detailed here is one T cell receptor beta chain. Enrollees, about 18 to 95 years old, lived in 20 to 25 US areas. The data are from a study of blood T cell repertoires in COVID-19. How the authors handled the data: Counts of nucleated cells, estimated from reference gene primer amplification, were obtained. Sequencing used immunoSEQ multiplex PCR; TCRdb keeps in-frame clones, though not all of them. V, J and clone size were drawn from that table, and D and trimming were deduced from the DNA. The table shows a few hundred thousand clones, with approximately 83% occurring only once. Material for sequencing was PBMCs or T cells enriched from blood (not recorded which). This TCR was recovered from a man younger than 40 who had recovered from COVID-19.

DNA for the CDR3: TGTGCCAGCTCACCCCTCCGGAACACTGAAGCTTTCTTT. As protein: CASSPLRNTEAFF. The chain couples TRBV18 to TRBJ1-1; D unclear. The length of the CDR3 is 13 residues. V was clipped by 3 bases and J by 1 base, with 6 bases between them. Germline values: CDR1 KGHSH, CDR2 LQKENI.